Sequencing of this TCR beta chain was carried out in a study of T cell responses to AZD1222 COVID-19 vaccine. Notes on the study in general: White British ancestry dominated among donors, who included more females, and clonal diversity was possibly underestimated. Among spike-specific TCRs, nearly half reportedly target unmutated variant regions. Rises in breadth and depth of Spike-specific TCRs came after two AZD1222 doses.

Repertoires were generated with immunoSEQ multiplex PCR, while TCRdb's copy carries only in-frame clones and drops some. The sample has about 140,000 clones. Looked up from germline, CDR1 is KGHSH and CDR2 is LQKENI. The CDR3 loop spans 15 amino acids. With 3 bases clipped from V and 9 bases from J, the junction kept 10 bases outside the gene matches. Comments on this clone: The antigen remains undetermined.

Sequencing was carried out using peripheral blood. The chain combines TRBV18 with TRBJ2-5; 10 bases align to TRBD2. The clonotype comes from an adult in good health. The CDR3 coding sequence is TGTGCCAGCTCACCGCGAACCGGGACTAGCGAGGCCCAGTACTTC. It translates to CASSPRTGTSEAQYF.